This TCR beta chain is from a study of blood T cell repertoires in COVID-19. About the study: Sources were T cells, B-cell-depleted T cells, or PBMCs; the material itself was cDNA or gDNA.

Profiling relied on immunoSEQ multiplex PCR, and the TCRdb table lists in-frame clones only, not all of them. The sample yields 180,000 or so clones, roughly four fifths seen once. This CDR3 contains 14 residues. The V and J ends lost 6 bases and 5 bases, in that order; junction bases with no gene match: 8. CDR1 is SGHRS and CDR2 is YFSETQ in the germline V gene. One Seattle source followed patients from active infection through their disease course. The sequence came from a woman in her 40s with COVID-19, enrolled during active disease. V and J are TRBV5-1 and TRBJ2-7; 10 bases match TRBD2. The sequenced sample consisted of peripheral blood. The DNA of the CDR3 is TGCGCCAGCACAGCGGGAGGGTATGACGACGAGCAGTACTTC. Translated: CASTAGGYDDEQYF. The whole variable domain, filled in from reference TRBV5-1 and TRBJ2-7, reads KAGVTQTPRYLIKTRGQQVTLSCSPISGHRSVSWYQQTPGQGLQFLFEYFSETQRNKGNFPGRFSGRQFSNSRSEMNVSTLELGDSALYLCASTAGGYDDEQYFGPGTRLTVT.